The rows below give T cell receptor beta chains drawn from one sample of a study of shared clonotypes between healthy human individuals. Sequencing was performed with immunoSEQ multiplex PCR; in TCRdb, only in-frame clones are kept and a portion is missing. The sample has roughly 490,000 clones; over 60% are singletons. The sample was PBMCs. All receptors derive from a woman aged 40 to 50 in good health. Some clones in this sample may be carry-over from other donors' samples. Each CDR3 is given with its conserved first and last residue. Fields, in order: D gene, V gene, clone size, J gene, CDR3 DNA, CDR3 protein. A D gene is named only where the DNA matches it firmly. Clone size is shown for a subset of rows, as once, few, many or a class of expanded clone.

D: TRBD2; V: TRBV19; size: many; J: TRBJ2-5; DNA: TGTGCCAGTAGTATACTAGCGGGAAGAGAGACCCAGTACTTC; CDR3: CASSILAGRETQYF
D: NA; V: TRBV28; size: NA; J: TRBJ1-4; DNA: TGTGCCAGCAGTTCCGTGGGGCGAGGTGAAAAACTGTTTTTT; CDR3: CASSSVGRGEKLFF
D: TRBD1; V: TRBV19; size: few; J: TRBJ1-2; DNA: TGTGCCAGTAGTATAGGGACAGGATCTGGCTACACCTTC; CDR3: CASSIGTGSGYTF
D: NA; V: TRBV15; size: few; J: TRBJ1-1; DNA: TGTGCCACCAGCAGAGGGAAGAGTTACACTGAAGCTTTCTTT; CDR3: CATSRGKSYTEAFF
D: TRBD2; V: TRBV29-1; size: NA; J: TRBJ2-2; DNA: TGCAGCGGTCGGACTAGCGGGATTGGTGGGGAGCTGTTTTTT; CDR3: CSGRTSGIGGELFF
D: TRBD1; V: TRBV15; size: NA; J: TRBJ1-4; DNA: TGTGCCACCAGCAGACAAGGGGGCTATAATGAAAAACTGTTTTTT; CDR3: CATSRQGGYNEKLFF
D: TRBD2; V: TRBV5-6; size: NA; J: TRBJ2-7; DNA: TGTGCCAGCAGCTTGGTGGGGGGGACCTACGAGCAGTACTTC; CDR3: CASSLVGGTYEQYF
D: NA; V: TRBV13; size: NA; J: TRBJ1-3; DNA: TGTGCCAGCAGCCGCTTTAGGGTGAGCTCTGGAAACACCATATATTTT; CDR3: CASSRFRVSSGNTIYF
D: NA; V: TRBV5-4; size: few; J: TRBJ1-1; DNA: TGTGCCAGCAGCTTTATACAGGGCCGGGACACTGAAGCTTTCTTT; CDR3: CASSFIQGRDTEAFF
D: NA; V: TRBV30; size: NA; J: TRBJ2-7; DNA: TGTGCCTGGAGTGCGGGCGGGTTCGATGACCAAAATTACGAGCAGTACTTC; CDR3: CAWSAGGFDDQNYEQYF
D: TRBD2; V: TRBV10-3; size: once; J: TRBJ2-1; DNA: TGTGCCATCAGCTACCTAGCGGGAGAGTCCTACAATGAGCAGTTCTTC; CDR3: CAISYLAGESYNEQFF
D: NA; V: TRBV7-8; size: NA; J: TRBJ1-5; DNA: TGTGCCAGCAGCCCGTCTTTAGGAACAAATCAGCCCCAGCATTTT; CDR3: CASSPSLGTNQPQHF
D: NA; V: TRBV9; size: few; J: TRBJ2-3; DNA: TGTGCCAGCAGCGTCGGCGGGATGAGCACAGATACGCAGTATTTT; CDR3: CASSVGGMSTDTQYF
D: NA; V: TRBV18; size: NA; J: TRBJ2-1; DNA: TGTGCCAGCTCCCATAGGGTGGGCGAGCAGTTCTTC; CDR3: CASSHRVGEQFF
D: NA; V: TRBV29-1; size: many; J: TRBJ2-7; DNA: TGCAGCGACGACAGTGACTACGAGCAGTACTTC; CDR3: CSDDSDYEQYF
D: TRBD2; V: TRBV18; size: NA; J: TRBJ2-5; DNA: TGTGCCAGCTCACCACTAGCGGGAGGGCAAGAGACCCAGTACTTC; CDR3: CASSPLAGGQETQYF
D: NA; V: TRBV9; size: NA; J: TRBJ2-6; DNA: TGTGCCAGCAGCGTGGGCAGGGTCTCTGGGGCCAACGTCCTGACTTTC; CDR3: CASSVGRVSGANVLTF
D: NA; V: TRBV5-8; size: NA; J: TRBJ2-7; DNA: TGTGCCAGCAGCTGGCTGGTGTTTGGATCGGACGAGCAGTACTTC; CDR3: CASSWLVFGSDEQYF
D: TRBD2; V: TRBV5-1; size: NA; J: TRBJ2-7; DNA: TGCGCCAGCAGCTTGTTTGGGGGAGGGAACTACGAGCAGTACTTC; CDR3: CASSLFGGGNYEQYF
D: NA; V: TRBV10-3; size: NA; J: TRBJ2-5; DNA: TGTGCCATCAGTCCCACCCCGCAAGAGACCCAGTACTTC; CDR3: CAISPTPQETQYF
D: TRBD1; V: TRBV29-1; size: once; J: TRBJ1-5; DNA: TGCAGCGCTGCAGACAGGGGCGATCAGCCCCAGCATTTT; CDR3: CSAADRGDQPQHF
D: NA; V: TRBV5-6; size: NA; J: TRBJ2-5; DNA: TGTGCCAGCAGCTTGGTCCTGGCGGCAATTAGACAAGAGACCCAGTACTTC; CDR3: CASSLVLAAIRQETQYF
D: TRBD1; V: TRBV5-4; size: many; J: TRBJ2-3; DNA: TGTGCCAGCAGCTCCCGGGACAGCTCCTCCACAGATACGCAGTATTTT; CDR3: CASSSRDSSSTDTQYF
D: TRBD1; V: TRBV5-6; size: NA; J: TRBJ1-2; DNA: TGTGCCAGCACCCCAGGGGGAGGTGGCTACACCTTC; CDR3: CASTPGGGGYTF
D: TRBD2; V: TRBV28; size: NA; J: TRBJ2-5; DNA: TGTGCCAGCAGTCTAACTAGCGGGAGGCGGGAGACCCAGTACTTC; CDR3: CASSLTSGRRETQYF
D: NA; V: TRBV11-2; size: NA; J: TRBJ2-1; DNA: TGTGCCAGCAGCTTAGTGGGCGGGACCACCTACAATGAGCAGTTCTTC; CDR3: CASSLVGGTTYNEQFF
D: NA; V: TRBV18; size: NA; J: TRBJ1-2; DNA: TGTGCCAGCTCAGTACTGCAGTGGGGAGAAGCTAACTATGGCTACACCTTC; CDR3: CASSVLQWGEANYGYTF
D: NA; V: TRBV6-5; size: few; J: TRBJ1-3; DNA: TGTGCCAGCAGTTACACAGGGACAACTGGAAACACCATATATTTT; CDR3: CASSYTGTTGNTIYF
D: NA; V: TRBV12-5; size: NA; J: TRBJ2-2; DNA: TGTGCTAGTGGTCCAGAGGGCACCGGGGAGCTGTTTTTT; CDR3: CASGPEGTGELFF
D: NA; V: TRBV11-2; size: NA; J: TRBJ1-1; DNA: TGTGCCAGCAGCTCCCCCGCGCGGAGGAACACTGAAGCTTTCTTT; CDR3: CASSSPARRNTEAFF
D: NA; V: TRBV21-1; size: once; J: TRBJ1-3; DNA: TGTGCCAGCAGCAACCGTACCAACAGGGGCCCCACTGGAAACACCATATATTTT; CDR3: CASSNRTNRGPTGNTIYF
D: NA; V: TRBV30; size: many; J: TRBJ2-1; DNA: TGTGCCTGGAATACAGGGTCCTACAATGAGCAGTTCTTC; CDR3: CAWNTGSYNEQFF
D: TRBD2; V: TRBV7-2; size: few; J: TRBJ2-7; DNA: TGTGCCAGCAGCTCCCCGGCGGGGGGGCTAGCAGACGAGCAGTACTTC; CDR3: CASSSPAGGLADEQYF
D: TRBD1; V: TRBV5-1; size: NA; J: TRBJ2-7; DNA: TGCGCCAGCAGCCGACAGGGGGCCGGCGGGACCTCCTACGAGCAGTACTTC; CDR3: CASSRQGAGGTSYEQYF
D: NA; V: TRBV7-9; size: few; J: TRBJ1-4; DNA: TGTGCCAGCAGCTTACTGAGTAATGAAAAACTGTTTTTT; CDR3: CASSLLSNEKLFF
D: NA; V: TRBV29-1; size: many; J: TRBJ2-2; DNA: TGCAGCGTCGGGAACACCGGGGAGCTGTTTTTT; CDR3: CSVGNTGELFF
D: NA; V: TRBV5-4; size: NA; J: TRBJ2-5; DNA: TGTGCCAGCAGCGGAGGGGGGCTCTCGGAGACCCAGTACTTC; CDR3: CASSGGGLSETQYF
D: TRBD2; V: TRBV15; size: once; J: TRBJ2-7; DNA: TGTGCCACCAGCAGAGATGCTAGCGGGAGTATCGAGCAGTACTTC; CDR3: CATSRDASGSIEQYF
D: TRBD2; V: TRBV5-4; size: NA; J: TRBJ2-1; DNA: TGTGCCAGCAGCCCGAGGAGACTAGCGGGAGTTAATGAGCAGTTCTTC; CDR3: CASSPRRLAGVNEQFF
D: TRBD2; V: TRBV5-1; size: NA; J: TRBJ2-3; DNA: TGCGCCAGCAGCTTAGCGGGAGGGCCAGCAGATACGCAGTATTTT; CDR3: CASSLAGGPADTQYF
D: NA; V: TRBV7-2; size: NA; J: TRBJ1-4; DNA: TGTGCCAGCAGCTTAGCTTGGCAGGATGAAAAACTGTTTTTT; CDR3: CASSLAWQDEKLFF
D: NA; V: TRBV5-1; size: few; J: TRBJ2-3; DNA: TGCGCCAGCAGCTTCGCAGGGCTCAGCACAGATACGCAGTATTTT; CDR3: CASSFAGLSTDTQYF
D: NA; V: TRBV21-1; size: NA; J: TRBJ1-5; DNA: TGTGCCAGCAGCAAAAGGTATAGGCAAGACTATAGCAATCAGCCCCAGCATTTT; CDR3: CASSKRYRQDYSNQPQHF
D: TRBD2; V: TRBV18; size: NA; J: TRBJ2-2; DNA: TGTGCCAGCTCAGTCGGACTAGCGGGAGTTTCCGGGGAGCTGTTTTTT; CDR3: CASSVGLAGVSGELFF
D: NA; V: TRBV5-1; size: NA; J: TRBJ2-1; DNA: TGCGCCAGCAGCTTGGATCCGGCGGACTACAATGAGCAGTTCTTC; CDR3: CASSLDPADYNEQFF
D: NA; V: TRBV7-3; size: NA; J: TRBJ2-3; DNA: TGTGCCAGCAGCTTAAGTGGCAGGGAAGATACGCAGTATTTT; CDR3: CASSLSGREDTQYF
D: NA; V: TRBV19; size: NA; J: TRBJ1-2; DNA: TGTGCCAGTAGTATAGAGGTGGCAGGGCCTCGATATGGCTACACCTTC; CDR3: CASSIEVAGPRYGYTF